What follows are 19 T cell receptor beta chains derived from one specimen sequenced in a study of OX40 agonist ivuxolimab in advanced cancers. Here immunoSEQ multiplex PCR was the method, and the copy in TCRdb shows in-frame clones only, minus some. Found here are around 80,000 clones, around 94% of them singletons; the top ten hold roughly 20%. Sample: CD4+ or CD8+ T cells sorted from blood, taken in a trial of the OX40 agonist ivuxolimab. These receptors were obtained from an adult with an advanced solid tumor such as melanoma, head and neck, liver or kidney cancer.

This sequence joins TRBV6-5 and TRBJ1-2, with TRBD1 matching 10 bases. CDR3 length equals 15 residues. Trimming at V came to 4 bases and at J to 4 bases, leaving 6 bases not matched to a gene. The V gene's germline CDR1 is MNHEY and CDR2 SVGAGI. This CDR3 reads CASSWTGGSGYGYTF. The CDR3 nucleotides are TGTGCCAGCAGTTGGACAGGGGGGAGCGGCTATGGCTACACCTTC.

The J gene is TRBJ2-2, the V gene TRBV27; D not certain. From germline, CDR1 is MNHEY and CDR2 SMNVEV (reference sequence). Trimming took off 3 bases at V and 1 base at J, with 9 bases between the two ends. The CDR3 covers 15 residues. CDR3 sequence: CASSLTTKNTGELFF. CDR3 in DNA: TGTGCCAGCAGTTTGACAACGAAGAACACCGGGGAGCTGTTTTTT.

The genes are TRBV21-1 and TRBJ2-2. TRBV21-1 is a known pseudogene. The CDR3 totals 19 residues. The CDR3 is CASSKDRGGQGASTGELFF. CDR3 nucleotide sequence: TGTGCCAGCAGCAAAGACCGGGGGGGGCAGGGGGCATCCACCGGGGAGCTGTTTTTT.

The CDR3: CASSGQGQGAWGNQPQHF. The CDR3 DNA is TGCGCCAGCAGTGGCCAGGGACAGGGGGCTTGGGGCAATCAGCCCCAGCATTTT. The V call is TRBV10-2, the J call TRBJ1-5; 12 bases map to TRBD1. In germline, CDR1 is WSHSY, CDR2 SAAADI. The CDR3 has 18 amino acids. The V segment lost 4 bases and the J segment 2 bases; nucleotides outside the gene matches: 9.

In nucleotides, the CDR3 is TGTGCCAGCGGGCCAGGGGGTGAAGAGACCCAGTACTTC. Translation: CASGPGGEETQYF. The chain couples TRBV11-3 to TRBJ2-5; TRBD1 agrees at 7 bases. Trimming cost V 8 bases and J 3 bases; bases outside gene matches: 6. There are 13 residues in the CDR3. Germline-derived CDR1 and CDR2 are SGHNT and YENEEA.

This clone is a singleton in its sample. The chain is built from TRBV9 and TRBJ1-1; D is possibly TRBD1 (6 bases). Germline assignment: CDR1 SGDLS and CDR2 YYNGEE. This CDR3 contains 15 residues. V gave up 0 bases and J gave up 5 bases, with 14 bases separating them. CDR3 bases: TGTGCCAGCAGCGTAGGTGGAGGGGGAGGTACTGAAGCTTTCTTT. It translates to CASSVGGGGGTEAFF.

With regard to this clone: Compared with germline, one end of the junction differs, possibly owing to a read error. The J gene is TRBJ1-5, the V gene TRBV6-5, with D maybe TRBD1 (6 bases). CDR3 size: 15 residues. CDR1 and CDR2 (germline): MNHEY, SVGAGI. CDR3 sequence (DNA): TGTGCCACCTTGCGGGGGGCAGGGCACAATCAGTCCCAGCATTTT. Translating gives CATLRGAGHNQSQHF.

This chain connects TRBV2 to TRBJ1-1; a weak D match, TRBD1 (6 bases). CDR3 length: 12 amino acids. Per the germline V gene, CDR1 is SNHLY and CDR2 is FYNNEI. Trimming removed 11 bases from V and 4 bases from J, with 14 bases in between. CDR3 in amino acids: CARRVGATEAFF. The DNA of the CDR3 is TGTGCCCGACGGGTGGGGGCCACTGAAGCTTTCTTT.

The chain employs TRBV28 and TRBJ2-7; 7 positions agree with TRBD1. Germline CDR1 reads MDHEN; CDR2 reads SYDVKM. The V gene end was trimmed by 3 bases and the J gene end by 2 bases; junction bases not matched to a gene: 7. The CDR3 is 15 amino acids. The CDR3 DNA sequence: TGTGCCAGCAGTTTCGGCGAGACAGGGACCTACGAGCAGTACTTC. It translates to CASSFGETGTYEQYF. The variable domain in full, completed from reference TRBV28 and TRBJ2-7, reads DVKVTQSSRYLVKRTGEKVFLECVQDMDHENMFWYRQDPGLGLRLIYFSYDVKMKEKGDIPEGYSVSREKKERFSLILESASTNQTSMYLCASSFGETGTYEQYFGPGTRLTVT.

V usage is TRBV4-3 and J usage is TRBJ1-1; no definite D call. The CDR3 has 14 amino acids. Trimming took off 0 bases at V and 5 bases at J, with 10 bases between the two ends. CDR1 and CDR2 from the germline V gene are LGHNA and YSLEER. CDR3 DNA: TGCGCCAGCAGCCAAGAGAGGGAGAAAACTGAAGCTTTCTTT. Translation: CASSQEREKTEAFF.

The chain carries TRBV4-1 and TRBJ2-1; 10 bases match TRBD2. Per the germline V gene, CDR1 is MGHRA and CDR2 is YSYEKL. The ends lost 2 bases at V and 3 bases at J; junction bases unmatched: 4. The CDR3 loop spans 16 amino acids. CDR3: CASSQQAGGSYNEQFF. The CDR3 region has the DNA TGCGCCAGCAGCCAACAAGCGGGAGGGAGCTACAATGAGCAGTTCTTC.

V usage is TRBV9 and J usage is TRBJ2-7; 13 nucleotides match TRBD2. This CDR3 has 15 residues. The V gene end was trimmed by 2 bases and the J gene end by 5 bases; junction bases not matched to a gene: 4. CDR1 is SGDLS, CDR2 YYNGEE, per germline. The CDR3 region has the DNA TGTGCCAGCAGCGTCGGAGGACTAGCGGGAGACGAGCAGTACTTC. This sequence encodes CASSVGGLAGDEQYF.

The J gene is TRBJ2-5, the V gene TRBV6-6; 9 nucleotides line up with TRBD1. Germline-derived CDR1 and CDR2 are MNHNY and SVGAGI (reference sequence). J was trimmed by 3 bases and V by 5 bases; bases with no gene match: 10. The CDR3 extends over 16 amino acids. Here the CDR3 reads CASSPTRQGGKETQYF. The CDR3 nucleotides read TGTGCCAGCAGTCCGACCCGACAGGGGGGGAAAGAGACCCAGTACTTC.

This chain uses TRBV5-4 with TRBJ1-1; D is ambiguous. The CDR3 length is 12 residues. Trimming removed 0 bases at V and 10 bases at J, with 10 bases between. Germline values: CDR1 SGHNT, CDR2 YYREEE (reference sequence). The CDR3 loop reads CASSLGASGAFF. Here the CDR3 DNA reads TGTGCCAGCAGCTTGGGCGCCTCTGGAGCTTTCTTT.

The genes are TRBV7-2 and TRBJ2-5; a weak D match, TRBD1 (6 bases). V lost 1 base and J lost 2, with 17 bases in between. Per germline, CDR1 SGHTA and CDR2 FQGNSA. This CDR3 contains 17 residues. This CDR3 is CASSLGGRGLGQETQYF. The CDR3 nucleotides read TGTGCCAGCAGCTTAGGAGGCAGGGGTCTGGGACAAGAGACCCAGTACTTC.

The chain joins TRBV7-8 to TRBJ2-3, with D maybe TRBD1 (6 bases). This CDR3 is built from 17 residues. Germline lookup yields CDR1 SGHVS and CDR2 FQNEAQ. Trimming pared 4 bases from V and 3 bases from J, leaving 20 bases between. This chain's CDR3 is CASSSLEITGLTDTQYF. The CDR3 DNA is TGTGCCAGCAGCTCCTTAGAAATTACAGGGCTAACAGATACGCAGTATTTT.

This clone was found once. The chain has TRBV7-9 and TRBJ2-5; D is uncertain. CDR1 is SEHNR and CDR2 is FQNEAQ in the germline V gene (reference sequence). V was cut by 5 bases and J by 5 bases, with 9 bases left in between. This CDR3 has 12 residues. Written as DNA, the CDR3 is TGTGCCAGCAGCCCCATAGTGGAGACCCAGTACTTC. It is translated as CASSPIVETQYF. Full variable domain (rest looked up from reference TRBV7-9 and TRBJ2-5): DTGVSQNPRHKITKRGQNVTFRCDPISEHNRLYWYRQTLGQGPEFLTYFQNEAQLEKSRLLSDRFSAERPKGSFSTLEIQRTEQGDSAMYLCASSPIVETQYFGPGTRLLVL.

V usage is TRBV29-1 and J usage is TRBJ2-5, with 9 bases that match TRBD2. Germline CDR1 and CDR2: SQVTM and ANQGSEA. CDR3 length: 15 amino acids. Trimming cost V 5 bases and J 3 bases; bases outside gene matches: 10. DNA for the CDR3: TGCAGCGTTCAACCCACCGGGACTAGCAAAGAGACCCAGTACTTC. Protein product: CSVQPTGTSKETQYF.

The rearrangement joins TRBV19 to TRBJ1-3, with D unresolved. The CDR3 covers 11 residues. Germline-derived CDR1 and CDR2 are LNHDA and SQIVND (reference sequence). The V gene lost 9 bases and the J gene lost 0 bases, with 3 bases spanning the gap. The CDR3 DNA follows: TGTGCCAGCCACTCTGGAAACACCATATATTTT. It translates to CASHSGNTIYF.